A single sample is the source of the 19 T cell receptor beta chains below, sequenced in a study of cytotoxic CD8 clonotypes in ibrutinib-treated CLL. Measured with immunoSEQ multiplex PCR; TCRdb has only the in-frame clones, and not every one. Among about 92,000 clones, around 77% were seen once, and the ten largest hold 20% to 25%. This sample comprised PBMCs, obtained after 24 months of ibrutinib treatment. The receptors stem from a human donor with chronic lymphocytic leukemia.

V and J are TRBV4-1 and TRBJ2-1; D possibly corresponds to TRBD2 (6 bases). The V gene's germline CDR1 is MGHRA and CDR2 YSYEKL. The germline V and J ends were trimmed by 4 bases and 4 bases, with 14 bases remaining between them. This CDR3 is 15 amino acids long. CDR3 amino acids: CASSLAWDFYNEQFF. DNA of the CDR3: TGCGCCAGCAGCCTCGCTTGGGACTTTTACAATGAGCAGTTCTTC.

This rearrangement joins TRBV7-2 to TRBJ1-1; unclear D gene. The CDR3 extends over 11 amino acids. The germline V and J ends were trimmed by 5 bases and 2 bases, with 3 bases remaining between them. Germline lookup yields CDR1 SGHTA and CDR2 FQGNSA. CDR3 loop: CASSDNTEAFF. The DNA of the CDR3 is TGTGCCAGCAGCGACAACACTGAAGCTTTCTTT.

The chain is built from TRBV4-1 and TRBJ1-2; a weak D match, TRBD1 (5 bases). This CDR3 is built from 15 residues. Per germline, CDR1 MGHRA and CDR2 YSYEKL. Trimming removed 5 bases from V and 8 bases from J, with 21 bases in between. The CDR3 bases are TGCGCCAGCAGCGTTAGGGACGGACGAAGAAAGGGCTACACCTTC. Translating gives CASSVRDGRRKGYTF.

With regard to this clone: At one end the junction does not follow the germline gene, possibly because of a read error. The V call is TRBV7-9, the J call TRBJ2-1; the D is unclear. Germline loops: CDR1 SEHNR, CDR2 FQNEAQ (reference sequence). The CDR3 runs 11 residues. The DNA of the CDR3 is TGTGCCAGCAGCTTAGACTTTGGGGTAATCTTC. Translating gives CASSLDFGVIF. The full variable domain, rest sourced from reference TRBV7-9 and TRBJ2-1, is DTGVSQNPRHKITKRGQNVTFRCDPISEHNRLYWYRQTLGQGPEFLTYFQNEAQLEKSRLLSDRFSAERPKGSFSTLEIQRTEQGDSAMYLCASSLDFGVIFGPGTRLTVL.

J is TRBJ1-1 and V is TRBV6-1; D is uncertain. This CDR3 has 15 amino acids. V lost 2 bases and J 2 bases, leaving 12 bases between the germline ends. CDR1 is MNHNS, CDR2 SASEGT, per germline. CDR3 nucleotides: TGTGCCAGCAGTGAACCACGGACGGGAAACACTGAAGCTTTCTTT. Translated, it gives CASSEPRTGNTEAFF.

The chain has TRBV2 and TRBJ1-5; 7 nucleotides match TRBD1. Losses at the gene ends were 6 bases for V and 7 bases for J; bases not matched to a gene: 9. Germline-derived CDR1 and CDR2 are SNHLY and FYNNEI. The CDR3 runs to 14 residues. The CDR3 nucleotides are TGTGCCAGCAGGGCAACGACAGGGAACCAGCCCCAGCATTTT. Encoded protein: CASRATTGNQPQHF.

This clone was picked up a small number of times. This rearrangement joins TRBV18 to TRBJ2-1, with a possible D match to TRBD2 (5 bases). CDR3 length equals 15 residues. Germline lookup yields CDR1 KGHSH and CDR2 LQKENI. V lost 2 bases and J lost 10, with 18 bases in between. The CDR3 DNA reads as TGTGCCAGCTCACCAGGCAGGAACCCCTGGGAGGAGCAGTTCTTC. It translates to CASSPGRNPWEEQFF.

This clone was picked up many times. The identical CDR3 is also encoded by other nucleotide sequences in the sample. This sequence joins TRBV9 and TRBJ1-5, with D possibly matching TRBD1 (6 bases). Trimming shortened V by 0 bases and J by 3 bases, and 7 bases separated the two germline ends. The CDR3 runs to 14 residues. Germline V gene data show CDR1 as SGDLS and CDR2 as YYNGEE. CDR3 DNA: TGTGCCAGCAGCGTAGGGGGGCCCAATCAGCCCCAGCATTTT. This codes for CASSVGGPNQPQHF.

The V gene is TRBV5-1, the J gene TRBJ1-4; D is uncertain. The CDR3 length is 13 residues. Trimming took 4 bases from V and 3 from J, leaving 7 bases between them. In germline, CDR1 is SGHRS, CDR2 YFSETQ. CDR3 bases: TGCGCCAGCAGCCCGCCCTCTAATGAAAAACTGTTTTTT. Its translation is CASSPPSNEKLFF. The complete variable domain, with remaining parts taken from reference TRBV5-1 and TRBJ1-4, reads KAGVTQTPRYLIKTRGQQVTLSCSPISGHRSVSWYQQTPGQGLQFLFEYFSETQRNKGNFPGRFSGRQFSNSRSEMNVSTLELGDSALYLCASSPPSNEKLFFGSGTQLSVL.

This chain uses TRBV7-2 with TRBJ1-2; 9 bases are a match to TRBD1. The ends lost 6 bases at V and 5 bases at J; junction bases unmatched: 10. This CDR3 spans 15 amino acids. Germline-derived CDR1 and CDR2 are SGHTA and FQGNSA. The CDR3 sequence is CASSQNRGRGYGYTF. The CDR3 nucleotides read TGTGCCAGCAGTCAAAACAGGGGGCGAGGATATGGCTACACCTTC.

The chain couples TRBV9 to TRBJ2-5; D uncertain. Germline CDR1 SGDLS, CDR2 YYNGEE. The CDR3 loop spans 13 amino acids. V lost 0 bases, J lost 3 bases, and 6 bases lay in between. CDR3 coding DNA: TGTGCCAGCAGCGTAGGCTATGAAGAGACCCAGTACTTC. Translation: CASSVGYEETQYF.

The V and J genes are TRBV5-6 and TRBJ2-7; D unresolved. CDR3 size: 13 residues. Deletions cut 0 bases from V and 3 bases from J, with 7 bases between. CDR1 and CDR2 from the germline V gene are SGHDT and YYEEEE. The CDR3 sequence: CASSLVDRYEQYF. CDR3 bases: TGTGCCAGCAGCTTGGTTGACCGCTACGAGCAGTACTTC.

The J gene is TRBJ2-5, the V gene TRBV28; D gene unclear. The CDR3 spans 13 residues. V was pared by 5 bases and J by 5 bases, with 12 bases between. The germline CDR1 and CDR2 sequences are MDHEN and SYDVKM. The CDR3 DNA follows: TGTGCCAGCAGTAGATCTGCTAAGGAGACCCAGTACTTC. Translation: CASSRSAKETQYF.

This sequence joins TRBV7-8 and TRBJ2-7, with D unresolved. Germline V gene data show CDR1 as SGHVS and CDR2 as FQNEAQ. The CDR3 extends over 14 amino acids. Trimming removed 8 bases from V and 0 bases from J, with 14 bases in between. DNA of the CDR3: TGTGCCAGCGGTGGCCAGTTTGCCTCCTACGAGCAGTACTTC. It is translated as CASGGQFASYEQYF.

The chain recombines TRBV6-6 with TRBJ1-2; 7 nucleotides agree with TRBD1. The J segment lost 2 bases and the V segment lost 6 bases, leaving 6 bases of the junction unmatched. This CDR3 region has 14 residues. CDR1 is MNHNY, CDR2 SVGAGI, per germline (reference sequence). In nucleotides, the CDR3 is TGTGCCAGCAGGTGGAACAGGGGAAACTATGGCTACACCTTC. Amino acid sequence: CASRWNRGNYGYTF.

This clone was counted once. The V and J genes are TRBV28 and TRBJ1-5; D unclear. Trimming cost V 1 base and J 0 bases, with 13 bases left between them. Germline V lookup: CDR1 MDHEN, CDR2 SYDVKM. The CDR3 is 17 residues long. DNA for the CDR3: TGTGCCAGCAGTTTATTGGGCAGCCATTATAGCAATCAGCCCCAGCATTTT. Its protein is CASSLLGSHYSNQPQHF.

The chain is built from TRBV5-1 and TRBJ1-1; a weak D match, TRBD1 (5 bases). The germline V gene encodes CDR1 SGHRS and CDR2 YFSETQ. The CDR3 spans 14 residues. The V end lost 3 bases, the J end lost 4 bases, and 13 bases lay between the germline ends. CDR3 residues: CASSSGTGGTEAFF. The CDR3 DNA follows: TGCGCCAGCAGCTCCGGGACGGGTGGCACTGAAGCTTTCTTT.

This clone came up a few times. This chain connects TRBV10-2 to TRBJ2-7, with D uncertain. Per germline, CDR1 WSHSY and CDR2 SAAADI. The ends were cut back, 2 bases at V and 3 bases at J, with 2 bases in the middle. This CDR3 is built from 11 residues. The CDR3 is CASSEDYEQYF. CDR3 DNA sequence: TGCGCCAGCAGTGAGGACTACGAGCAGTACTTC.

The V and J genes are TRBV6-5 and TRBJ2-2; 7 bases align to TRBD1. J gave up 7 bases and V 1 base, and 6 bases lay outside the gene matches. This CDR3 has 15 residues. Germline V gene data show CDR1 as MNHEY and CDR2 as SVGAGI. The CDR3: CASSYFDRVGGELFF. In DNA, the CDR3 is TGTGCCAGCAGTTACTTTGACAGGGTCGGCGGGGAGCTGTTTTTT.